A single sample gave rise to the 7 T cell receptor beta chains below, sequenced in a study of Graves' ophthalmopathy and Graves' hyperthyroidism. For repertoire sequencing, the TCR beta CDR3 regions were amplified from RNA transcripts. First-round RT-PCR relied on HTBI primers, and a second-round multiplex PCR came next. TCRdb fed the multiplex PCR reads into MiXCR, producing one record per CDR3 protein. Among hundreds of thousands of distinct CDR3 sequences listed, more than 40% were seen once. Sequencing was carried out using peripheral blood. These receptors all stem from an adult man with Graves' ophthalmopathy.

This clonotype has a count of ten or more. Compared with germline, one end of the junction differs, possibly owing to a read error. The V gene is TRBV10-3, the J gene TRBJ1-4, with no clear D. From germline, CDR1 is ENHRY and CDR2 SYGVKD. The CDR3 totals 15 residues. The CDR3 nucleotides are TGTGCCAGCAGTTACTCCCCTCAAGCAAGGGAAAAACTGTTTTTT. Translation gives CASSYSPQAREKLFF.

This clonotype was seen more than once but under ten times. The J gene is TRBJ1-4, the V gene TRBV7-8, with D tentatively TRBD1 (5 bases). This CDR3 region has 18 residues. Germline CDR1 SGHVS, CDR2 FQNEAQ. The germline V and J ends were trimmed by 3 bases and 3 bases, with 20 bases remaining between them. In nucleotides, the CDR3 is TGTGCCAGCAGCTTGCCTTCCCAGAGGGAGGGGCCTAATGAAAAACTGTTTTTT. Residues: CASSLPSQREGPNEKLFF.

This clonotype showed up just a few times. The chain employs TRBV12-3 or TRBV12-4 and TRBJ1-1; the match to TRBD1 covers 10 bases. V lost 7 bases and J lost 6; bases outside the gene matches: 20. The CDR3 sequence is 18 residues long. The CDR3, as DNA: TGTGCCAGCAATTTTCCAAGACAGGGGGCTCTGGAAGTCGCTGAAGCTTTCTTT. Encoded protein: CASNFPRQGALEVAEAFF.

V usage is TRBV7-9 and J usage is TRBJ2-5, with 9 bases fitting TRBD2. The CDR3 is 16 residues long. Germline CDR1 reads SEHNR; CDR2 reads FQNEAQ (reference sequence). Losses at the gene ends were 5 bases for V and 5 bases for J; bases not matched to a gene: 12. The CDR3 loop reads CASSPRSPSGAETQYF. The CDR3 DNA sequence: TGTGCCAGCAGCCCTCGGTCTCCTAGCGGGGCCGAGACCCAGTACTTC.

The gene calls are TRBV7-2 and TRBJ2-5, with a possible D match to TRBD2 (6 bases). This CDR3 is built from 16 residues. Trimming removed 0 bases from V and 0 bases from J, with 11 bases in between. The germline CDR1 and CDR2 sequences are SGHTA and FQGNSA. The CDR3, as DNA: TGTGCCAGCAGCTTAGCGGGGGGTGCCTACCAAGAGACCCAGTACTTC. Amino acids: CASSLAGGAYQETQYF.

Many counts were recorded for this clonotype. V usage is TRBV10-3 and J usage is TRBJ2-5; TRBD2 agrees at 9 bases. Germline trimming cut 4 bases from V and 1 base from J; bases unmatched to any gene: 7. CDR3 length equals 16 residues. Germline CDR1 is ENHRY and CDR2 is SYGVKD. The CDR3 coding sequence is TGTGCCATCAGTGGGCGGGGGGGCCATTTCCAAGAGACCCAGTACTTC. It encodes CAISGRGGHFQETQYF.

V and J are TRBV20-1 and TRBJ2-7; 8 nucleotides align to TRBD2. CDR1 is DFQATT, CDR2 SNEGSKA, per germline (reference sequence). The V segment lost 0 bases and the J segment 6 bases; nucleotides outside the gene matches: 7. This CDR3 is 14 amino acids long. The CDR3 nucleotides are TGCAGTGCTAGAGATACTAGCGGCCTCGGCGAGCAGTACTTC. Its protein is CSARDTSGLGEQYF.